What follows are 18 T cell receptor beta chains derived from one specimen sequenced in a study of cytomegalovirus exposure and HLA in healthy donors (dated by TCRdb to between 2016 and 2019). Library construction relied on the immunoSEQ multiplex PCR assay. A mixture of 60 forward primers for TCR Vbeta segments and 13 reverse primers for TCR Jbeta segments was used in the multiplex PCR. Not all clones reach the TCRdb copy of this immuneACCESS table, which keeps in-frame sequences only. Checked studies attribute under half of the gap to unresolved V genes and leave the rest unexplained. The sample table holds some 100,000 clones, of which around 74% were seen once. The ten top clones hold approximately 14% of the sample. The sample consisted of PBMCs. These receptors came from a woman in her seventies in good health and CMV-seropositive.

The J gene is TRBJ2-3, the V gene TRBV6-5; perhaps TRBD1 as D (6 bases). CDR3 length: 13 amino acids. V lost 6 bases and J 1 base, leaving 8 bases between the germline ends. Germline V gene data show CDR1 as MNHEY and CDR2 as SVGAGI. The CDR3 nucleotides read TGTGCCAGCAGGACAGGCGGCACAGATACGCAGTATTTT. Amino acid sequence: CASRTGGTDTQYF.

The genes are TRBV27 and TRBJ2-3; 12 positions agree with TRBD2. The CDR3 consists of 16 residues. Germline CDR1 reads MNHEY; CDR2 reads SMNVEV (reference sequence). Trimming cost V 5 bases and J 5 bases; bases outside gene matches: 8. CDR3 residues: CASSTLAGGRVDTQYF. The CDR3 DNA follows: TGTGCCAGCAGTACGCTAGCGGGGGGGCGAGTAGATACGCAGTATTTT.

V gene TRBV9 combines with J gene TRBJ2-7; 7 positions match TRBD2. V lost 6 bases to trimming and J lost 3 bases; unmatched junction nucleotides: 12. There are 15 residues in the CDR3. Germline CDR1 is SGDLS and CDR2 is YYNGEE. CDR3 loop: CASIKTGREIYEQYF. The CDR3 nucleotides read TGTGCCAGCATCAAGACCGGGCGGGAGATCTACGAGCAGTACTTC.

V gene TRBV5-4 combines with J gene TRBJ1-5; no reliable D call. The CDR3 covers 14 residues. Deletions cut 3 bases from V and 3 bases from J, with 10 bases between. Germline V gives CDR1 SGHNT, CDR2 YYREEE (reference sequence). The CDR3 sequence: CASSYGLDNQPQHF. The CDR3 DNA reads TGTGCCAGCAGCTATGGACTGGACAATCAGCCCCAGCATTTT.

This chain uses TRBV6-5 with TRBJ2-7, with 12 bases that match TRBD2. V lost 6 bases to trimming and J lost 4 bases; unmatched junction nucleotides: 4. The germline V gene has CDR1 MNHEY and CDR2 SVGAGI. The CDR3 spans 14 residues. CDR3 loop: CASSPGTSGYEQYF. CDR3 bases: TGTGCCAGCAGCCCCGGGACTAGCGGGTACGAGCAGTACTTC.

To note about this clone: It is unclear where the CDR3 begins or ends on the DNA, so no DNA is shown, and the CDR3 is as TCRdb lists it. The CDR3 reads CASSFGQGSKVHHF. This chain connects TRBV7-2 to TRBJ1-6; TRBD1 is the table's D call, not checked against the DNA. The CDR3 spans 14 amino acids, including both terminal residues. CDR1 SGHTA and CDR2 FQGNSA come from the germline V gene.

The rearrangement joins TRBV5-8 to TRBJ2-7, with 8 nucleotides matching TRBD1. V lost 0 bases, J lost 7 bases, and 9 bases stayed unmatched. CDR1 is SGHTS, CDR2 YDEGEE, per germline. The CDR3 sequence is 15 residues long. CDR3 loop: CASSLALLRDREQYF. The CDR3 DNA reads TGTGCCAGCAGCTTGGCCCTCCTCCGGGACAGGGAGCAGTACTTC.

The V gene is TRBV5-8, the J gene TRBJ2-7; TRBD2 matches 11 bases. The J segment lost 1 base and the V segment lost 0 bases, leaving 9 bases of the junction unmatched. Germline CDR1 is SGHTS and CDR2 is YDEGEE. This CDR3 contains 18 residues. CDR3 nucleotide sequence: TGTGCCAGCAGCTTGGACGTTAGCGGGGGGGTAGGATCCTACGAGCAGTACTTC. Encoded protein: CASSLDVSGGVGSYEQYF.

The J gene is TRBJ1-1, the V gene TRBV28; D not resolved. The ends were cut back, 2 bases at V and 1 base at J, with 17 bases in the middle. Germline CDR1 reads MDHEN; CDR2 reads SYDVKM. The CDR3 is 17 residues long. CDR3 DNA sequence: TGTGCCAGCAGTTTAAGTAGCGTCCCGGCCGGGAACACTGAAGCTTTCTTT. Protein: CASSLSSVPAGNTEAFF.

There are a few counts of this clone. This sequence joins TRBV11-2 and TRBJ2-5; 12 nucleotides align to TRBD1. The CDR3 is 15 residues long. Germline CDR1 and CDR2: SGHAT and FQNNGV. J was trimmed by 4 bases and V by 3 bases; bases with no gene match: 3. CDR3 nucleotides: TGTGCCAGCAGCTTGGGACAGGGGGCCGGAGAGACCCAGTACTTC. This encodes CASSLGQGAGETQYF.

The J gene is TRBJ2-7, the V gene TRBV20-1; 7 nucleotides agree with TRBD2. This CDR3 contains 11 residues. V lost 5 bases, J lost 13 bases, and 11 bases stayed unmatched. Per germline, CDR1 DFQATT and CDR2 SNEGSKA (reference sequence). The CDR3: CSADIRRGKYF. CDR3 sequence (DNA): TGCAGTGCTGATATAAGGCGGGGGAAATACTTC.

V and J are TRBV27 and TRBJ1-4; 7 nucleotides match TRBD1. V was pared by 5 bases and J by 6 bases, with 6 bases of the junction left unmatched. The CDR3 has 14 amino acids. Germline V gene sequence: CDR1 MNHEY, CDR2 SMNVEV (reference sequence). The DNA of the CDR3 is TGTGCCAGCAGTGGGACAGTTCGTCATGAAAAACTGTTTTTT. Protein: CASSGTVRHEKLFF.

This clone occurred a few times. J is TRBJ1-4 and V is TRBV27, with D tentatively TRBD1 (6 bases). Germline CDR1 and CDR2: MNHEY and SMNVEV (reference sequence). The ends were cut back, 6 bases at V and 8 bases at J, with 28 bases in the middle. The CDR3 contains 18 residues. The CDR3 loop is CASSSRVRSSQGTEKLFF. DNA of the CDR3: TGTGCCAGCAGCTCCCGAGTCCGAAGCTCACAGGGAACCGAAAAACTGTTTTTT. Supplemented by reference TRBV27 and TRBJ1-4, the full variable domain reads EAQVTQNPRYLITVTGKKLTVTCSQNMNHEYMSWYRQDPGLGLRQIYYSMNVEVTDKGDVPEGYKVSRKEKRNFPLILESPSPNQTSLYFCASSSRVRSSQGTEKLFFGSGTQLSVL.

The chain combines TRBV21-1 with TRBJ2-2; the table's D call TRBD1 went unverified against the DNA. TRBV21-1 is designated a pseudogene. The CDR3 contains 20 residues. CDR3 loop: CASSNTPNRTGGLNTGELFF. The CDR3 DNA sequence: TGTGCCAGCAGCAACACTCCTAACCGGACAGGAGGACTGAACACCGGGGAGCTGTTTTTT.

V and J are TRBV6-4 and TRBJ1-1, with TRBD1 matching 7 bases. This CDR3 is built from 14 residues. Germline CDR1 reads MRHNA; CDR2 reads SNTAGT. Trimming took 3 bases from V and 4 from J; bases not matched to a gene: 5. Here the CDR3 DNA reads TGTGCCAGCAGTGAAAAAGGGGGCTTCACTGAAGCTTTCTTT. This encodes CASSEKGGFTEAFF.

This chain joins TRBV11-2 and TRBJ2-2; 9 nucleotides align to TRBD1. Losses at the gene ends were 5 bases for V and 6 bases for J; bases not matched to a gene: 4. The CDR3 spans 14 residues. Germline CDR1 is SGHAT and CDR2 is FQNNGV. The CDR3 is CASSRQGGAGELFF. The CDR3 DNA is TGTGCCAGCAGCCGACAGGGGGGAGCCGGGGAGCTGTTTTTT.

The CDR3 spells CAWSVRGGYTF. The CDR3, as DNA: TGTGCCTGGAGTGTACGCGGGGGCTACACCTTC. This sequence joins TRBV30 and TRBJ1-2; D is ambiguous. This CDR3 comprises 11 residues. In germline, CDR1 is GTSNPN, CDR2 SVGIG (reference sequence). V was pared by 0 bases and J by 8 bases, with 7 bases between.

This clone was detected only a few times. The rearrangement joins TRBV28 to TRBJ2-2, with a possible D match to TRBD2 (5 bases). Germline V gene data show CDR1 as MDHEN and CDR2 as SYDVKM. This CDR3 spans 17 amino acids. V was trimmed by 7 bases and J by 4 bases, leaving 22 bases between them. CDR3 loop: CASIPVRLTAGTGELFF. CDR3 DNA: TGTGCCAGCATCCCCGTACGCCTGACCGCGGGCACCGGGGAGCTGTTTTTT.